One sample yielded the 28 T cell receptor beta chains listed below, sequenced in a study of blood T cell repertoires in COVID-19. Assay: immunoSEQ multiplex PCR; the TCRdb copy retains only in-frame clones and omits some. In the table there are 200,000 to 250,000 clones, over 75% of which are singletons. The sequencing input was PBMCs or T cells enriched from blood (not recorded which). The receptors derive from a man in his forties who had recovered from COVID-19.

The V gene is TRBV5-1, the J gene TRBJ2-3; D is possibly TRBD2 (6 bases). Trimming left V 2 bases short and J 0 bases short, with 13 bases between. This CDR3 is built from 16 residues. Germline-derived CDR1 and CDR2 are SGHRS and YFSETQ. The CDR3 sequence: CASSLGTFASTDTQYF. Written as DNA, the CDR3 is TGCGCCAGCAGCTTAGGGACTTTCGCTAGCACAGATACGCAGTATTTT.

This chain links TRBV3-1 (or the pseudogene TRBV3-2) with TRBJ2-1, with TRBD2 matching 11 bases. Germline-derived CDR1 and CDR2 are LGHDT and YNNKEL (reference sequence). Unmatched junction bases numbered 2, after V lost 0 bases and J lost 4 bases. The CDR3 has 16 amino acids. For the CDR3, the DNA is TGTGCCAGCAGCCAAGAGACTAGCGGGATTTACAATGAGCAGTTCTTC. Protein sequence: CASSQETSGIYNEQFF.

The chain has TRBV19 and TRBJ2-3; 10 bases fit TRBD1. V lost 7 bases and J lost 1; bases outside the gene matches: 5. CDR3 length equals 15 residues. CDR1 is LNHDA, CDR2 SQIVND, per germline (reference sequence). The CDR3 nucleotides are TGTGCCAGTAACGACAGGGGGCGCGGCACAGATACGCAGTATTTT. Amino acid sequence: CASNDRGRGTDTQYF.

DNA for the CDR3: TGTGCCAGCGGTACAGGGGGCGCTGGGGCCAACGTCCTGACTTTC. It is translated as CASGTGGAGANVLTF. The chain employs TRBV28 and TRBJ2-6; TRBD1 aligns across 9 bases. J gave up 2 bases and V 8 bases, and 4 bases lay outside the gene matches. The CDR3 extends over 15 amino acids. CDR1 is MDHEN, CDR2 SYDVKM, per germline.

The V gene is TRBV18, the J gene TRBJ2-7, with D possibly being TRBD1 (5 bases). The V end lost 8 bases, the J end lost 2 bases, and 13 bases lay between the germline ends. Germline V gene lookup returns CDR1 KGHSH and CDR2 LQKENI. This CDR3 spans 13 amino acids. The DNA for the CDR3 is TGTGCCAGCCAAAAACAGGACCCCTACGAGCAGTACTTC. This codes for CASQKQDPYEQYF.

This rearrangement joins TRBV12-3 or TRBV12-4 to TRBJ1-1, with D possibly being TRBD1 (5 bases). The CDR3 consists of 12 residues. Trimming pared 3 bases from V and 10 bases from J, leaving 12 bases between. The CDR3 region has the DNA TGTGCCAGCAGTTTGGGGCCCCAGCTAGCTTTCTTT. Amino acids: CASSLGPQLAFF.

V and J are TRBV2 and TRBJ1-4; TRBD1 aligns across 8 bases. The V segment lost 4 bases and the J segment 7 bases; nucleotides outside the gene matches: 5. Germline V lookup: CDR1 SNHLY, CDR2 FYNNEI. The length of the CDR3 is 14 residues. CDR3 DNA sequence: TGTGCCAGCAGTGGCACAGGGGGTGGTGAAAAACTGTTTTTT. Protein sequence: CASSGTGGGEKLFF.

The chain couples TRBV7-8 to TRBJ2-1, with a weak D call TRBD1 (5 bases). CDR3 length: 13 amino acids. V gave up 4 bases and J gave up 4 bases, with 8 bases separating them. The germline gives CDR1 SGHVS, CDR2 FQNEAQ. The CDR3 DNA follows: TGTGCCAGCAGCTCTCGACAGTACAATGAGCAGTTCTTC. Translation gives CASSSRQYNEQFF.

The chain combines TRBV27 with TRBJ2-6, with TRBD1 identical over 9 bases. This CDR3 is built from 18 residues. CDR1 MNHEY and CDR2 SMNVEV come from the germline V gene (reference sequence). V shed 6 bases, J shed 0 bases, and the junction held 9 bases outside the gene matches. CDR3 sequence reads: CASRSGDRAPSGANVLTF. CDR3 bases: TGTGCCAGCAGGAGTGGGGACAGGGCCCCCTCTGGGGCCAACGTCCTGACTTTC. Based on the CDR3 plus reference TRBV27 and TRBJ2-6, the full variable domain is EAQVTQNPRYLITVTGKKLTVTCSQNMNHEYMSWYRQDPGLGLRQIYYSMNVEVTDKGDVPEGYKVSRKEKRNFPLILESPSPNQTSLYFCASRSGDRAPSGANVLTFGAGSRLTVL.

The CDR3 region has the DNA TGCGCCAGCAGCTTGGAGACAGGGGTGTACGAGCAGTACTTC. Its protein product is CASSLETGVYEQYF. The chain recombines TRBV5-1 with TRBJ2-7; 8 nucleotides line up with TRBD1. The CDR3 totals 14 residues. After removal of 0 bases from V and 4 bases from J, the junction contained 3 bases not matched to a gene. Per the germline V gene, CDR1 is SGHRS and CDR2 is YFSETQ.

V and J are TRBV5-1 and TRBJ2-1; no definite D call. The V end lost 3 bases, the J end lost 1 base, and 11 bases lay between the germline ends. This CDR3 has 15 residues. Germline values: CDR1 SGHRS, CDR2 YFSETQ. CDR3 in amino acids: CASSSDSLSYNEQFF. In DNA form, the CDR3 reads TGCGCCAGCAGCTCTGACTCCCTGTCCTACAATGAGCAGTTCTTC.

CDR3 sequence: CASRPHRVQAYGELFF. CDR3 sequence (DNA): TGTGCCAGCAGACCCCATAGGGTACAGGCGTACGGGGAGCTGTTTTTT. The chain joins TRBV6-8 to TRBJ2-2; a possible D gene is TRBD1 (5 bases). Trimming shortened V by 6 bases and J by 7 bases, and 21 bases separated the two germline ends. This CDR3 has 16 amino acids. The germline V gene encodes CDR1 MNHGY and CDR2 SAAAGT.

The genes are TRBV6-5 and TRBJ2-7; TRBD2 is a possible D gene (7 bases). The V gene's germline CDR1 is MNHEY and CDR2 SVGAGI. The CDR3 runs to 13 residues. Trimming stripped 2 bases from V and 6 bases from J, with 11 bases between. The CDR3 here is CASSYGGATEQYF. For the CDR3, the DNA is TGTGCCAGCAGTTACGGGGGGGCGACCGAGCAGTACTTC.

V is TRBV4-1 and J is TRBJ2-3; 10 nucleotides align to TRBD2. The CDR3 consists of 20 residues. In germline, CDR1 is MGHRA, CDR2 YSYEKL. The junction had 18 bases not matched to a gene; V was cut back by 4 bases and J by 2 bases. The CDR3 loop is CASSRPGASGRGRNTDTQYF. As DNA, the CDR3 is TGCGCCAGCAGCCGTCCCGGTGCTAGCGGGAGAGGGAGAAACACAGATACGCAGTATTTT.

The rearrangement joins TRBV6-5 to TRBJ1-1; D is possibly TRBD1 (6 bases). This CDR3 contains 15 residues. Trimming stripped 4 bases from V and 5 bases from J, with 17 bases between. Germline lookup yields CDR1 MNHEY and CDR2 SVGAGI. The CDR3 reads CASSFSGGVRTEAFF. Here the CDR3 DNA reads TGTGCCAGCAGTTTTAGCGGGGGCGTACGGACTGAAGCTTTCTTT.

V gene TRBV30 combines with J gene TRBJ2-1, with 14 bases that match TRBD2. J gave up 9 bases and V 5 bases, and 6 bases lay outside the gene matches. The CDR3 is 14 amino acids. Germline loops: CDR1 GTSNPN, CDR2 SVGIG (reference sequence). Here the CDR3 reads CAWGTSGRGSEQFF. The CDR3 nucleotides are TGTGCCTGGGGGACTAGCGGGAGAGGAAGTGAGCAGTTCTTC.

J is TRBJ1-5 and V is TRBV4-1; TRBD1 aligns across 8 bases. Looked up from germline, CDR1 is MGHRA and CDR2 is YSYEKL. The V segment lost 1 base and the J segment 7 bases; nucleotides outside the gene matches: 6. The CDR3 is 15 residues long. The CDR3 nucleotides are TGCGCCAGCAGCCAAGGTTGGACAGGGAAACAGCCCCAGCATTTT. This translates into CASSQGWTGKQPQHF.

The chain carries TRBV6-4 and TRBJ2-3; possible D gene TRBD2, 5 bases. CDR1 is MRHNA and CDR2 is SNTAGT in the germline V gene. The CDR3 consists of 15 residues. Between the trimmed V and J ends, which lost 3 bases and 1 base, there was a span of 11 bases. In DNA, the CDR3 is TGTGCCAGCAGTGAGTCGAGGGTTGGCACAGATACGCAGTATTTT. Translation: CASSESRVGTDTQYF.

A few counts support this clone. This chain links TRBV27 with TRBJ1-2, with a possible D match to TRBD1 (6 bases). The V gene's germline CDR1 is MNHEY and CDR2 SMNVEV (reference sequence). CDR3 length equals 17 residues. Trimming removed 0 bases at V and 1 base at J, with 15 bases between. CDR3 DNA sequence: TGTGCCAGCAGTTTATCTGGCAGGGGCATCGGTAACTATGGCTACACCTTC. Its translation is CASSLSGRGIGNYGYTF.

The rearrangement uses TRBV11-2 and TRBJ2-5; D is undetermined. The CDR3 spans 12 residues. Trimming pared 1 base from V and 4 bases from J, leaving 4 bases between. The germline gives CDR1 SGHAT, CDR2 FQNNGV. The CDR3 DNA reads as TGTGCCAGCAGCTTAGCCGGAGAGACCCAGTACTTC. Its translation: CASSLAGETQYF.

The V gene is TRBV30, the J gene TRBJ2-2, with a possible D match to TRBD2 (6 bases). V dropped 3 bases and J dropped 5 bases, with 7 bases sitting between them. The CDR3 runs 12 residues. CDR1 is GTSNPN and CDR2 is SVGIG in the germline V gene (reference sequence). CDR3 residues: CAWRGGTGELFF. The CDR3 region has the DNA TGTGCCTGGAGGGGGGGAACCGGGGAGCTGTTTTTT.

V gene TRBV18 combines with J gene TRBJ1-3; D is ambiguous. Trimming took off 4 bases at V and 0 bases at J, with 13 bases between the two ends. CDR3 length: 16 amino acids. The germline V gene has CDR1 KGHSH and CDR2 LQKENI. This CDR3 reads CASSQPRHLSGNTIYF. The CDR3 bases are TGTGCCAGCTCACAACCACGACACCTCTCTGGAAACACCATATATTTT.

This chain uses TRBV7-9 with TRBJ1-1; no clear D gene. V was trimmed by 4 bases and J by 4 bases, leaving 4 bases between them. The CDR3 runs to 11 residues. Looked up from germline, CDR1 is SEHNR and CDR2 is FQNEAQ (reference sequence). CDR3 sequence: CASSYRTEAFF. The CDR3 nucleotides read TGTGCCAGCAGCTATCGCACTGAAGCTTTCTTT.

The rearrangement uses TRBV6-4 and TRBJ1-1; 8 bases fit TRBD1. The germline CDR1 and CDR2 sequences are MRHNA and SNTAGT. The ends lost 4 bases at V and 6 bases at J; junction bases unmatched: 16. The CDR3 is made up of 17 amino acids. Written as DNA, the CDR3 is TGTGCCAGCAGTGCAGGGGGCTTCGCCGGGGGTCATGCTGAAGCTTTCTTT. It is translated as CASSAGGFAGGHAEAFF.

The rearrangement joins TRBV6-5 to TRBJ1-3; TRBD1 aligns across 7 bases. Unmatched junction bases numbered 5, after V lost 5 bases and J lost 7 bases. Germline values: CDR1 MNHEY, CDR2 SVGAGI. The CDR3 length is 13 residues. The CDR3 is CASSTNRGNTIYF. CDR3 sequence (DNA): TGTGCCAGCAGTACTAACAGGGGTAACACCATATATTTT.

The rearrangement joins TRBV19 to TRBJ2-1; D uncertain. Between the trimmed V and J ends, which lost 0 bases and 0 bases, there was a span of 6 bases. CDR3 length equals 15 residues. Germline V gene lookup returns CDR1 LNHDA and CDR2 SQIVND (reference sequence). This CDR3 reads CASSIDLSSYNEQFF. CDR3 in DNA: TGTGCCAGTAGTATAGATCTAAGCTCCTACAATGAGCAGTTCTTC.

This chain links TRBV30 with TRBJ2-3; the D is unclear. The CDR3 spans 12 residues. CDR1 is GTSNPN and CDR2 is SVGIG in the germline V gene (reference sequence). Trimming shortened V by 3 bases and J by 4 bases, and 8 bases separated the two germline ends. CDR3 sequence reads: CAWSKRADTQYF. The CDR3 DNA reads as TGTGCCTGGAGCAAACGGGCAGATACGCAGTATTTT.

The genes are TRBV6-5 and TRBJ2-2; 9 bases agree with TRBD1. The V and J ends lost 5 bases and 7 bases, in that order; junction bases with no gene match: 8. CDR3 length equals 15 residues. Germline V gene lookup returns CDR1 MNHEY and CDR2 SVGAGI. The CDR3 reads CASSQYDRGYGELFF. The CDR3 nucleotides are TGTGCCAGCAGTCAGTACGACAGGGGGTACGGGGAGCTGTTTTTT.